The next 10 T cell receptor beta chains were all read from a single sample in a study of identical twins. Using its own MiXCR run on the 5' RACE reads, TCRdb lists one record per CDR3 protein. The sample includes 1,800,000 or so distinct CDR3 sequences, around 33% of them seen just once. Sequencing was carried out using cord blood. The source of these receptors is a newborn girl in good health.

The chain carries TRBV20-1 and TRBJ1-1; D uncertain. V dropped 6 bases and J dropped 2 bases, with 10 bases sitting between them. Per germline, CDR1 DFQATT and CDR2 SNEGSKA (reference sequence). This CDR3 spans 12 amino acids. CDR3 residues: CSATTPNTEAFF. The DNA for the CDR3 is TGCAGTGCGACGACACCCAACACTGAAGCTTTCTTT.

This clonotype was recorded at least ten times. This sequence joins TRBV20-1 and TRBJ2-3; 8 bases line up with TRBD1. The ends lost 5 bases at V and 0 bases at J; junction bases unmatched: 7. Per the germline V gene, CDR1 is DFQATT and CDR2 is SNEGSKA (reference sequence). CDR3 size: 15 residues. The CDR3 DNA reads TGCAGTGCTCGGCTAGGGACAGGAAGCACAGATACGCAGTATTTT. It translates to CSARLGTGSTDTQYF.

The sample holds a few counts of this clonotype. The chain employs TRBV6-2 or TRBV6-3 and TRBJ2-7; D not resolved. Germline-derived CDR1 and CDR2 are MNHEY and SVGEGT. This CDR3 is built from 16 residues. V was cut by 0 bases and J by 3 bases, with 15 bases left in between. The chain's CDR3 is CASSYSRNWSYYEQYF. CDR3 nucleotide sequence: TGTGCCAGCAGTTACTCGAGGAACTGGAGTTACTACGAGCAGTACTTC.

The chain is built from TRBV10-3 and TRBJ1-2; possible D gene TRBD1, 6 bases. Trimming pared 8 bases from V and 8 bases from J, leaving 18 bases between. CDR3 length equals 13 residues. The germline gives CDR1 ENHRY, CDR2 SYGVKD. DNA for the CDR3: TGTGCCATCGGGGGGGCCCCAGGAGGAGGCTACACCTTC. This codes for CAIGGAPGGGYTF.

The chain is built from TRBV12-3 or TRBV12-4 and TRBJ1-2; D remains unclear. The CDR3 totals 14 residues. Trimming removed 2 bases from V and 4 bases from J, with 11 bases in between. The CDR3 spells CASSLSRELYGYTF. CDR3 in DNA: TGTGCCAGCAGTTTATCGCGGGAGCTCTATGGCTACACCTTC.

CDR3 DNA sequence: TGTGCCAGCAGTCCCCCATTTGGGGAAAATGAGCAGTTCTTC. This encodes CASSPPFGENEQFF. This sequence joins TRBV28 and TRBJ2-1; no reliable D call. CDR1 MDHEN and CDR2 SYDVKM come from the germline V gene. V was shortened by 5 bases and J by 7 bases, with 15 bases between the two germline ends. The CDR3 totals 14 residues. Supplemented by reference TRBV28 and TRBJ2-1, the full variable domain reads DVKVTQSSRYLVKRTGEKVFLECVQDMDHENMFWYRQDPGLGLRLIYFSYDVKMKEKGDIPEGYSVSREKKERFSLILESASTNQTSMYLCASSPPFGENEQFFGPGTRLTVL.

Notes on this clonotype: Because it lacks the conserved phenylalanine or tryptophan at the end, this CDR3 is likely a read error. The J gene is TRBJ2-3, the V gene TRBV13, with a tentative D call TRBD1 (6 bases). The CDR3 spans 15 residues. Germline V gene sequence: CDR1 PRHDT, CDR2 FYEKMQ (reference sequence). Trimming took 4 bases from V and 3 from J, leaving 14 bases between them. DNA for the CDR3: TGTGCCAGCAGCTCCCCCGACAGGAAGACAGATACGCAGTATATT. It is translated as CASSSPDRKTDTQYI.

DNA of the CDR3: TGTGCCAGCAGAAGGCGGGACCATGTGCAGTTCTTC. As protein: CASRRRDHVQFF. This sequence joins TRBV27 and TRBJ2-1; possible D gene TRBD2, 6 bases. Germline CDR1 and CDR2: MNHEY and SMNVEV (reference sequence). The ends were cut back, 6 bases at V and 12 bases at J, with 15 bases in the middle. The CDR3 contains 12 residues.

The gene calls are TRBV28 and TRBJ2-3, with 9 bases that match TRBD1. The CDR3 runs to 16 residues. Germline CDR1 is MDHEN and CDR2 is SYDVKM. V lost 5 bases, J lost 5 bases, and 11 bases stayed unmatched. Written as DNA, the CDR3 is TGTGCCAGCAGTCCATTAGGGACAGGGAGTGTAGATACGCAGTATTTT. It is translated as CASSPLGTGSVDTQYF.

This clonotype has at least ten counts. The genes are TRBV28 and TRBJ2-1; 8 bases are shared with TRBD1. Germline lookup yields CDR1 MDHEN and CDR2 SYDVKM. V shed 6 bases and J 5 bases; nucleotides not matched to a gene: 3. The length of the CDR3 is 13 residues. In nucleotides, the CDR3 is TGTGCCAGCAGACGGGACAGGAACAATGAGCAGTTCTTC. This encodes CASRRDRNNEQFF.